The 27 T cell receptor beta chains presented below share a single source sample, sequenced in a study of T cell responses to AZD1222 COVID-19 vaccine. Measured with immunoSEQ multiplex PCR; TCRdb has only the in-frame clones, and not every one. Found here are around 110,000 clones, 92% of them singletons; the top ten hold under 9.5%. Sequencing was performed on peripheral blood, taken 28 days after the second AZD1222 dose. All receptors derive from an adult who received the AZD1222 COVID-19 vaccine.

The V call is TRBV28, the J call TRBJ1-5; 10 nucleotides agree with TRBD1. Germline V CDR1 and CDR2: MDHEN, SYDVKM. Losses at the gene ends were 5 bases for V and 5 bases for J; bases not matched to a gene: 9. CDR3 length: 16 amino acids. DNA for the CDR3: TGTGCCAGCAGTCCCCGGGGGACAGGGGACTATCAGCCCCAGCATTTT. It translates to CASSPRGTGDYQPQHF.

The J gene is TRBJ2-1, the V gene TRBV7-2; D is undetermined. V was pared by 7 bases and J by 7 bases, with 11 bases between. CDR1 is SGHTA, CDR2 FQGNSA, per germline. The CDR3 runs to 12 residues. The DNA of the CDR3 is TGTGCCAGCACCCAAACGAAAAATGAGCAGTTCTTC. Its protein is CASTQTKNEQFF.

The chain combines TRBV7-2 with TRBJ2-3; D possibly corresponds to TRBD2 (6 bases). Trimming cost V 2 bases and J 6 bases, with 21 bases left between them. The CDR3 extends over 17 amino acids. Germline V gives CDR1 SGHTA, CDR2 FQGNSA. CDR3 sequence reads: CASSLKVGGYPVDTQYF. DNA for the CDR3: TGTGCCAGCAGCTTAAAGGTTGGGGGGTATCCGGTGGATACGCAGTATTTT. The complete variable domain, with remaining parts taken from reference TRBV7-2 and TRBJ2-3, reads GAGVSQSPSNKVTEKGKDVELRCDPISGHTALYWYRQSLGQGLEFLIYFQGNSAPDKSGLPSDRFSAERTGGSVSTLTIQRTQQEDSAVYLCASSLKVGGYPVDTQYFGPGTRLTVL.

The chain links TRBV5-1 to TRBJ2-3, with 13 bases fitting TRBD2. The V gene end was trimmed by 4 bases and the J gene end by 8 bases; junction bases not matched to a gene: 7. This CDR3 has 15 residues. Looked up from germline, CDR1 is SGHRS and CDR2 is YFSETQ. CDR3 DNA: TGCGCCAGCAGCGATGGGACTAGCGGGGCAGGTACGCAGTATTTT. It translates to CASSDGTSGAGTQYF.

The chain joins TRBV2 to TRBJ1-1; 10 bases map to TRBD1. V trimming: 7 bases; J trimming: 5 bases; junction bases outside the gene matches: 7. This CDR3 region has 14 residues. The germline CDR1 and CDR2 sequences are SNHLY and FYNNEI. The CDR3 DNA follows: TGTGCCAGCATAACGACAGGGGGCGCGACTGAAGCTTTCTTT. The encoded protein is CASITTGGATEAFF.

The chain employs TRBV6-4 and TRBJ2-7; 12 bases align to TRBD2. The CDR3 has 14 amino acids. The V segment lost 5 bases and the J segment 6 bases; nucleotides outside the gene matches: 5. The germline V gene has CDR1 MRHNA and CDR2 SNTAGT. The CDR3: CASSLTSGSSEQYF. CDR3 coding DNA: TGTGCCAGCAGTCTGACTAGCGGGAGTTCCGAGCAGTACTTC.

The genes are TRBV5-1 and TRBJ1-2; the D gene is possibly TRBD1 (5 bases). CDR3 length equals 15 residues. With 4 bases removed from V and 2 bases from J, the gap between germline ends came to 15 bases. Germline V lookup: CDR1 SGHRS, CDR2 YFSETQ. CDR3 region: CASSAGTANNYGYTF. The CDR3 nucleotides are TGCGCCAGCAGCGCCGGGACCGCCAACAACTATGGCTACACCTTC.

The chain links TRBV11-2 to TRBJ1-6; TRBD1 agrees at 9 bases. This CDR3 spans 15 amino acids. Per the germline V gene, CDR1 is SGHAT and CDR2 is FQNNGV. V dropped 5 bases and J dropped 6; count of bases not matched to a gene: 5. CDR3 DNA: TGTGCCAGCAGCACGTTGACAGGGGGTAATTCACCCCTCCACTTT. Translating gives CASSTLTGGNSPLHF.

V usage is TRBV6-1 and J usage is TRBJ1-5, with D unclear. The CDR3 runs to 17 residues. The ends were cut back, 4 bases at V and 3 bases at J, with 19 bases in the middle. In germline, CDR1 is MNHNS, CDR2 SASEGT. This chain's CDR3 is CASSVIPGGSINQPQHF. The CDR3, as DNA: TGTGCCAGCAGTGTCATCCCCGGCGGGTCTATCAATCAGCCCCAGCATTTT.

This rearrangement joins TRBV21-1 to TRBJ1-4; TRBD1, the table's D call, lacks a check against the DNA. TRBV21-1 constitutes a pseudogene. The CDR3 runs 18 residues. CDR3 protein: CASSKALGAIPTNEKLFF. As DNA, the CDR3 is TGTGCCAGCAGCAAAGCGCTAGGGGCTATTCCAACTAATGAAAAACTGTTTTTT.

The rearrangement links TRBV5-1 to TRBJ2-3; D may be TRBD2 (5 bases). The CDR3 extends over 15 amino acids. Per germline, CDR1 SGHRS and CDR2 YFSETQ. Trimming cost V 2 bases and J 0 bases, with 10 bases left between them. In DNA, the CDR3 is TGCGCCAGCAGCTTTAAAGGGAGCAGCACAGATACGCAGTATTTT. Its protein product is CASSFKGSSTDTQYF.

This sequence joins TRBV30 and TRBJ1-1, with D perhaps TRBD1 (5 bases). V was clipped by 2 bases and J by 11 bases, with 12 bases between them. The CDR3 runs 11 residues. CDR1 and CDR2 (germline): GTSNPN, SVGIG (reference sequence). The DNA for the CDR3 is TGTGCCTGGAGTCTTGGGGGGTCCGCTTTCTTT. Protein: CAWSLGGSAFF.

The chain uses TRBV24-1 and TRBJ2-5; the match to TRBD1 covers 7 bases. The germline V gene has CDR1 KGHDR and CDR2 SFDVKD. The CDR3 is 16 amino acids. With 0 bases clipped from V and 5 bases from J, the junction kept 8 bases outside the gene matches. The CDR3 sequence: CATSDLAAKGGETQYF. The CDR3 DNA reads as TGTGCCACCAGTGATTTGGCCGCAAAAGGGGGCGAGACCCAGTACTTC.

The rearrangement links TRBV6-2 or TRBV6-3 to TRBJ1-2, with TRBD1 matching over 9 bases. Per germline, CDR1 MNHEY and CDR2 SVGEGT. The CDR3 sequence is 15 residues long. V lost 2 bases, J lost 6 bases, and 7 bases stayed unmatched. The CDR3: CASSYQGTGNNGYTF. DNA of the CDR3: TGTGCCAGCAGTTACCAGGGGACAGGGAACAATGGCTACACCTTC.

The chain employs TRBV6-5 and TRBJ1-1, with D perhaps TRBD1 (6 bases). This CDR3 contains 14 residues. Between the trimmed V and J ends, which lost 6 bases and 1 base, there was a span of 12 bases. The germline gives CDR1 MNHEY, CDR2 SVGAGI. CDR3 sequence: CASSKRGQNTEAFF. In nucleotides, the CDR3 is TGTGCCAGCAGCAAAAGGGGACAGAACACTGAAGCTTTCTTT.

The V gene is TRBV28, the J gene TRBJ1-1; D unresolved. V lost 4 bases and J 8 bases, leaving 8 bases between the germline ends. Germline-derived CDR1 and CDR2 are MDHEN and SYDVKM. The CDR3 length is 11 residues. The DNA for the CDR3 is TGTGCCAGCAGTTCGAATGTGGAAGCTTTCTTT. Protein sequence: CASSSNVEAFF.

CDR3 nucleotide sequence: TGTGCCACCAGTGATTCGGGACAGAACACTGAAGCTTTCTTT. Its translation: CATSDSGQNTEAFF. The chain couples TRBV24-1 to TRBJ1-1, with D perhaps TRBD1 (6 bases). Per the germline V gene, CDR1 is KGHDR and CDR2 is SFDVKD. The CDR3 length is 14 residues. V gave up 2 bases and J gave up 1 base, with 7 bases separating them.

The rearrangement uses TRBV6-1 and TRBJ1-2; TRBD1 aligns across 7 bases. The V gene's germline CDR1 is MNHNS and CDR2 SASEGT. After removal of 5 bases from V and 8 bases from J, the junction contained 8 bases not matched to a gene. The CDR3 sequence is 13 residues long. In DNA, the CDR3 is TGTGCCAGCAGTACTCTAGACAGGGTCGGCTACACCTTC. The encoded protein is CASSTLDRVGYTF.

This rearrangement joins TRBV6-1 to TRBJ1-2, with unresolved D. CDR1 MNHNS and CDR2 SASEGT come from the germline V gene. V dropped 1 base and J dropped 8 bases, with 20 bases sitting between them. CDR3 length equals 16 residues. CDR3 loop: CASSEVTTQILWGYTF. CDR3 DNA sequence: TGTGCCAGCAGTGAAGTTACAACACAGATTCTTTGGGGCTACACCTTC.

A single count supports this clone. In nucleotides, the CDR3 is TGTGCCTGGAGTGTCGACACGTTCACTGAAGCTTTCTTT. This encodes CAWSVDTFTEAFF. This chain connects TRBV30 to TRBJ1-1; D unclear. Germline loops: CDR1 GTSNPN, CDR2 SVGIG (reference sequence). The CDR3 consists of 13 residues. Between the trimmed V and J ends, which lost 0 bases and 4 bases, there was a span of 9 bases.

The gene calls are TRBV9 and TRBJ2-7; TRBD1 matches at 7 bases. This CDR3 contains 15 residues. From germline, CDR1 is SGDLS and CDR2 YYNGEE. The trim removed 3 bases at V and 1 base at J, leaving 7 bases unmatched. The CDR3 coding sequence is TGTGCCAGCAGCGCCGGACAGGCCTCATCCTACGAGCAGTACTTC. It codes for CASSAGQASSYEQYF.

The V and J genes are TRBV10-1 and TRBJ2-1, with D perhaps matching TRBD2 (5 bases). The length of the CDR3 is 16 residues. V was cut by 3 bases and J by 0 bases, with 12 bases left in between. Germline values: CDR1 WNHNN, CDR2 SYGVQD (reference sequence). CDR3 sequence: CASSDPAGISYNEQFF. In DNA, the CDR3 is TGCGCCAGCAGTGACCCCGCGGGTATCTCCTACAATGAGCAGTTCTTC.

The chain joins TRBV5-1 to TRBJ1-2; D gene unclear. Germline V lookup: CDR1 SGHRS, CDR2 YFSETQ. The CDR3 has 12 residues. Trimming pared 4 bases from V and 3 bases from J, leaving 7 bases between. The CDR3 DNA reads TGCGCCAGCAGCCCGGAGGACTATGGCTACACCTTC. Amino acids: CASSPEDYGYTF.

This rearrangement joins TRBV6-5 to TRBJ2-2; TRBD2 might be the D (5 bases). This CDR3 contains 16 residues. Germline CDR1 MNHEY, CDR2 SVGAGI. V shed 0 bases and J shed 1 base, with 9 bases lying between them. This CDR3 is CASSYSRRVNTGELFF. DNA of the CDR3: TGTGCCAGCAGTTACTCAAGGCGGGTGAACACCGGGGAGCTGTTTTTT.

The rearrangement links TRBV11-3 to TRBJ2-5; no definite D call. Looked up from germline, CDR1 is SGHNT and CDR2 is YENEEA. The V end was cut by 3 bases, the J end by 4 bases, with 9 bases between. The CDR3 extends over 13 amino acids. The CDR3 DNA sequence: TGTGCCAGCAGCTTTACGGCGGCAGAGACCCAGTACTTC. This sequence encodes CASSFTAAETQYF.

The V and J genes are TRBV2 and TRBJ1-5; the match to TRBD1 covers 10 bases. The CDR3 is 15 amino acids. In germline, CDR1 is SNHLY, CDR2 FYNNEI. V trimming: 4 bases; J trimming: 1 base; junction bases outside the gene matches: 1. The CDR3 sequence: CASSGTGGSNQPQHF. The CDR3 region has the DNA TGTGCCAGCAGTGGGACAGGGGGGAGCAATCAGCCCCAGCATTTT.

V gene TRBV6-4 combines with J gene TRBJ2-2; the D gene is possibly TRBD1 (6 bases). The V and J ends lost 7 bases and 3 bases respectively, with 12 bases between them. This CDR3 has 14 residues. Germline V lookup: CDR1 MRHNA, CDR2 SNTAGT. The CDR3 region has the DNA TGTGCCAGCAAGGACAGTTGGGACACCGGGGAGCTGTTTTTT. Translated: CASKDSWDTGELFF.